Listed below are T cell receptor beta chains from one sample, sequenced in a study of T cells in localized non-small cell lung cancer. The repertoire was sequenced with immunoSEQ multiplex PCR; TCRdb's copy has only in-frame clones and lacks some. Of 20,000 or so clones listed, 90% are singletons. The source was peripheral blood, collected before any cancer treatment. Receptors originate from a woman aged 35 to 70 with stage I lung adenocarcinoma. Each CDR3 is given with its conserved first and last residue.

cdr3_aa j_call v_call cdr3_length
CASSSKRNTEAFF TRBJ1-1 TRBV19 13
CAWTPARTQETQYF TRBJ2-5 TRBV30 14
CASSPPEEVTGELFF TRBJ2-2 TRBV28 15
CASSHSKETQYF TRBJ2-5 TRBV18 12
CATSALTGLNYGYTF TRBJ1-2 TRBV15 15
CASSYSSRVGREKLFF TRBJ1-4 TRBV6-5 16
CASSSDRDYGATQYF TRBJ2-5 TRBV11-2 15
CASSLVGTDTQYF TRBJ2-3 TRBV7-2 13
CASHSLGSYNEQFF TRBJ2-1 TRBV6-5 14
CATYDRDYEQYF TRBJ2-7 TRBV27 12
CATTLGTELYNEQFF TRBJ2-1 TRBV15 15
CATSRVKSGNSPLHF TRBJ1-6 TRBV15 15
CASSLGTGGQFSYEQYF NA TRBV11-2 17
CASSLYRDQPQHF TRBJ1-5 TRBV27 13
CASSHMDRVTEAFF TRBJ1-1 TRBV14 14
CASSLDGGRQEAYGYTF TRBJ1-2 TRBV11-2 17
CASGLGGRGGTEAFF TRBJ1-1 TRBV12-5 15
CASSPGRTIEKLFF TRBJ1-4 TRBV7-9 14
CASRLQGSVDEQYF TRBJ2-7 TRBV5-1 14
CASSENWGTEAFF TRBJ1-1 TRBV2 13
CASGSLGYTF TRBJ1-2 TRBV7-2 10
CASSQRGYGELFF TRBJ2-2 TRBV14 13
CASSQEFDFYEQYF NA TRBV4-3 14
CATAEVSGANVLTF TRBJ2-6 TRBV5-4 14
CASSLGTSGSWYEQYF TRBJ2-7 TRBV7-2 16
CASSLTGLAVTPGELFF TRBJ2-2 TRBV7-2 17
CASSLSFGSVYEQYF TRBJ2-7 TRBV7-8 15
CASSQSLAGQGTDTQYF TRBJ2-3 TRBV4-3 17
CASSQDHQGLALYEQYF TRBJ2-7 TRBV4-3 17
CASSEAAITDTQYF TRBJ2-3 TRBV6-1 14
CASSRHRGGQPQHF TRBJ1-5 TRBV6-5 14
CASSSRTGAVTAFF TRBJ1-1 TRBV27 14
CASNKNGRDTQYF TRBJ2-3 TRBV27 13
CASSLGSQETQYF TRBJ2-5 TRBV5-1 13
CATNWDYTDTQYF TRBJ2-3 TRBV15 13
CASTDYYNEQFF TRBJ2-1 TRBV2 12
CASSLEVVSSYEQYF TRBJ2-7 TRBV7-8 15
CASSLVGTGGDTQYF TRBJ2-3 TRBV11-3 15
CASRPSTYYEQYF TRBJ2-7 TRBV19 13
CASSSGTGTGSYEQYF TRBJ2-7 TRBV7-2 16
CASSVTGEYTDTQYF TRBJ2-3 TRBV6-1 15
CASKLTGNTEAFF TRBJ1-1 TRBV11-2 13
CASSSGTSGRAIPDTQYF TRBJ2-3 TRBV7-2 18
CASSLGLAGGSEQFF TRBJ2-1 TRBV5-1 15
CASSQARWVDYGYTF TRBJ1-2 TRBV4-3 15
CASSQRTAPDEKLFF TRBJ1-4 TRBV18 15
CASSLLGGYEQYF TRBJ2-7 TRBV27 13
CASSLAETSGRNEQYF TRBJ2-7 TRBV7-8 16
CASSISASSNEQFF TRBJ2-1 TRBV19 14
CASMAKPSNTGELFF TRBJ2-2 TRBV6-1 15
CASDNTDTQYF TRBJ2-3 TRBV2 11
CASSSGGGMNTEAFF TRBJ1-1 TRBV5-4 15
CSALHNEQFF TRBJ2-1 TRBV20-1 10
CASSQDRSYSGNTIYF TRBJ1-3 TRBV4-3 16